The T cell receptor (beta chain) under discussion was sequenced for a study of regulatory T cells in long-lasting Graves disease. Trimming took 1 base from V and 1 from J, leaving 8 bases between them. The CDR3 covers 15 residues. The germline CDR1 and CDR2 sequences are SGHNT and YYREEE (reference sequence). Libraries of TCR beta came from iRepertoire HTBI primers plus Arm-PCR of CDR3 regions. TCRdb re-called the multiplex PCR reads with MiXCR, one entry per CDR3 protein. The sample shows about 460,000 distinct CDR3 sequences, 14% of them seen only once. Sample time point: newly diagnosed GD, antithyroid drugs for less than 3 months. RNA extracted from PBMCs served as the sequencing template. This clonotype was recorded many times. These data were also filed under a second study, of T cells in Graves' hyperthyroidism and ophthalmopathy. That publication notes: An absence of ophthalmopathy progression within 18 months meant stable Graves' hyperthyroidism.

The TCR was taken from a woman aged 45 to 65 with Graves disease. The sample here was peripheral blood mononuclear cells (PBMCs), taken at new diagnosis, from a patient treated with antithyroid drugs. This chain joins TRBV5-4 and TRBJ2-2; D is unclear. CDR3 DNA sequence: TGTGCCAGCAGCTTGATGGCAGTGAACACCGGGGAGCTGTTTTTT. Its protein product is CASSLMAVNTGELFF.